What follows describes a single TCR beta chain. Its antigen is as yet unknown. The naive CD8 subset, CD45RO-negative cells positively selected for CCR7, excluded terminally differentiated effector memory CD45RA+ cells. V lost 3 bases to trimming and J lost 0 bases, with 7 bases between them. The germline V gene has CDR1 SGHRS and CDR2 YFSETQ. The CDR3 is 15 amino acids. The sample comes from a study of shared clonotypes between healthy human individuals. The wider study: The cohort had two women and a few men, ages 18 to 49. Study results and limitations: Generation probability values for non-shared clonotypes were lower than those for clonotypes shared by all four donors. Rarefaction showed that sequencing of sorted subsets was incomplete (despite large depth).

TCRdb's copy holds only in-frame clones and misses some; the assay was immunoSEQ multiplex PCR. The repertoire has around 2,000,000 clones, just over 90% of them found once; the top ten carry 1.5% to 2%. The V gene is TRBV5-1, the J gene TRBJ2-6; D is ambiguous. Sequenced sample: naive CD8+ T cells from PBMCs. The receptor was derived from a man in his late teens or twenties in good health. Some clones in this sample may be carry-over from other donors' samples. CDR3 sequence reads: CASSSYFSGANVLTF. DNA of the CDR3: TGCGCCAGCAGCTCTTACTTCTCTGGGGCCAACGTCCTGACTTTC.